This record concerns one TCR beta chain sequence. This clone has only a few counts. This receptor's antigen is unknown. No much larger clonotype is one base removed from it; base qualities were not supplied. Sorted T cell subsets were CFSE-labeled and co-cultured for 5 days with allogeneic regulatory or mature dendritic cells at a 1:10 DC:T ratio. FACS was used to sort CD4+ or CD8+ cells into naive T cells (CD45RA+) and memory T cells (CD45RO+). T cells for TCR sequencing came from a couple of healthy control subjects. The Qiagen DNeasy Blood & Tissue Kit was used for extraction of genomic DNA. The data derive from a study of regulatory dendritic cells for organ transplantation (TCRdb year 2017). In terms of the full investigation: To make regulatory dendritic cells, monocytes were cultured with vitamin D3 on days 0 and 4 and with IL-10 on day 4. On day 6, LPS was added to the DC cultures to test how the DCs responded to a strong maturation-inducing agent. Before and after allostimulation with regulatory or mature dendritic cells, TCRbeta repertoires were sequenced from sorted naive and memory CD4+ and CD8+ T cells. Paper-wide results and their limitations: Among the resting subsets, the most alloreactive TCR clonotypes were found in memory CD8+ T cells. In both subjects, allostimulation led to expansion of memory CD8+ clones, although regulatory dendritic cells appeared to cause more limited expansion than mature dendritic cells did. Only a couple of subjects were sequenced, and considerable between-individual heterogeneity in the alloreactive memory CD8+ T cell pool was noted by the authors. Repertoires were highly diverse in naive CD4+ and CD8+ T cells, less diverse in memory cells, and most oligoclonal in memory CD8+ cells.

Multiplexed two-step PCR with Vbeta-specific forward primers and Jbeta-specific reverse primers was used to amplify TCRbeta CDR3 regions. Through the immunoSEQ service, TCRbeta libraries were sequenced on an Illumina instrument. On the study's bioinformatics: V, D and J genes were assigned using IMGT annotation, and counts were corrected for multiplex PCR bias using synthetic CDR3 analogues. The immunoSEQ Analyzer calculated repertoire clonality as one minus the normalized Shannon entropy. Whether a clone counted as expanded was decided by Fisher's exact test with Benjamini-Hochberg false discovery rate control and a two-tailed cutoff of P<0.01. The clones in this table, taken by TCRdb from immuneACCESS, are in-frame only. Not every clone is retained; where verified, under half of the shortfall comes from an unresolved V gene, and the cause of the rest is unknown. The V and J calls and clone size are taken from that table; D and trimming were inferred from the DNA. Within this sample are fewer than 15,000 clones, with roughly 90% of them counted one time only. The biggest ten clones account for about 0.24% of the sample.

This clonotype was sampled from a human donor in good health. The sequenced sample was naive CD8+ T cells from blood cultured with regulatory dendritic cells. This specimen's cell subset or site label, per the study, means: CD45RA+ naive T cells.

The bases read TGCGCCAGCAGTCAACCGCAGCTTACGAACACTGAAGCTTTCTTT. Protein translation: CASSQPQLTNTEAFF. The chain joins TRBV23-1 to TRBJ1-1; there is no confident call for the D gene. TRBV23-1 is labeled an ORF, and its function is uncertain. V is cut by 2 bases and J by 1 base, and the space between the germline ends is 11 bases. The CDR3 contains 15 residues, cysteine and phenylalanine counted. CDR3 DNA only is kept here, 45 bases in frame from base 1.